Shown below are 13 T cell receptor delta chains from a single sample sequenced in a study of gammadelta T cells in human blood (dated by TCRdb to about 2020). Library preparation employed RT-PCR. Sequencer: Illumina MiSeq. Public reads were reanalyzed in TCRdb with CATT, and rows carrying the same DNA were merged afterwards. For this sample the table gives under 1,200 delta-chain clones, of which under 30% were detected only once. Around 10% of the sample goes to the ten largest clones. The sample consisted of non-Vgamma9Vdelta2 gamma-delta T cells from infant blood. Every receptor here comes from a human donor.

This clone is labeled large. Although no V gene was called, TRDJ1 is the J gene; the table names TRDD3, a call not compared with the DNA. The CDR3 has 21 amino acids. CDR3 region: CAGDLYLKPVLGDPYTDKLIF. DNA of the CDR3: TGTGCTGGGGACCTCTACCTTAAACCCGTACTGGGGGATCCCTACACCGATAAACTCATCTTT.

Comment on this clone: A much larger clone is a single base away; this may be a read error. Other nucleotide sequences from this sample produce the same CDR3. The V call is TRDV3, the J call TRDJ2; TRDD2 agrees at 8 bases. The germline V gene has CDR1 TVYSNPD and CDR2 GDNSRS (reference sequence). Trimming removed 0 bases from V and 7 bases from J; junction bases left unmatched: 22. CDR3 size: 19 residues. The CDR3 DNA is TGTGCCTTTAGCTTCCTACGGTCTAATTGGGGCCCCCTAGGAGCACAACTCTTCTTT. Protein sequence: CAFSFLRSNWGPLGAQLFF. Using reference TRDV3 and TRDJ2 for the parts outside the CDR3, the full variable domain is CDKVTQSSPDQTVASGSEVVLLCTYDTVYSNPDLFWYRIRPDYSFQFVFYGDNSRSEGADFTQGRFSVKHILTQKAFHLVISPVRTEDSATYYCAFSFLRSNWGPLGAQLFFGKGTQLIVEP.

In its sample, this clone is medium-sized (0.01 to 0.1%). The V call is TRDV1, the J call TRDJ4, with TRDD3 identical over 13 bases. Germline CDR1 reads TSWWSYY; CDR2 reads QGS. This CDR3 spans 24 amino acids. V gave up 4 bases and J gave up 0 bases; unmatched junction bases: 29. The CDR3 coding sequence is TGTGCTCTTGGGGCACACTTTAACCTTCCTACACTTCAACTGGGGGATACGCCGGCCAGACCCCTGATCTTT. Translated: CALGAHFNLPTLQLGDTPARPLIF.

This clone is termed medium-sized. The V call is TRDV1, the J call TRDJ1; TRDD3 agrees at 8 bases. The V gene's germline CDR1 is TSWWSYY and CDR2 QGS. The CDR3 extends over 19 amino acids. The V and J ends lost 3 bases and 0 bases, in that order; junction bases with no gene match: 15. The CDR3 region has the DNA TGTGCTCTTGGGGAGATTAGCTCTCGGGGATACCCGTACACCGATAAACTCATCTTT. Residues: CALGEISSRGYPYTDKLIF.

By proportion, this clone is medium-sized. The chain employs TRDV1 and TRDJ1; TRDD3 matches 12 bases. CDR3 length equals 21 residues. V was pared by 3 bases and J by 5 bases, with 22 bases of the junction left unmatched. Germline V CDR1 and CDR2: TSWWSYY, QGS. CDR3 DNA: TGTGCTCTTGGGGAGAGTACGGTTCTCGACTGGGGGATACTAACTGATGATAAACTCATCTTT. As protein: CALGESTVLDWGILTDDKLIF.

Comment on this clone: A clone one base away is much larger, so this may be a read error. This chain uses TRDV1 with TRDJ1, with D unresolved. This CDR3 is built from 15 residues. Germline loops: CDR1 TSWWSYY, CDR2 QGS. V lost 1 base and J 3 bases, leaving 12 bases between the germline ends. The CDR3 DNA follows: TGTGCTCTTGGGGAACGTCGTAGATCTCCCGATAAACTCATCTTT. It codes for CALGERRRSPDKLIF.

To note about this clone: A much larger clone is a single base away; this may be a read error. This specimen includes other DNA sequences encoding the same CDR3. V and J are TRDV1 and TRDJ1; 10 nucleotides agree with TRDD3. After removal of 6 bases from V and 8 bases from J, the junction contained 30 bases not matched to a gene. CDR1 is TSWWSYY, CDR2 QGS, per germline. This CDR3 contains 21 residues. The CDR3 coding sequence is TGTGCTCTTGGAGTTATAGGTCTTCCTAGAGTCTGGGGGATAATTGTGGAAAAACTCATCTTT. Its translation: CALGVIGLPRVWGIIVEKLIF.

By share, this clone counts as large. V is TRAV14/DV4 and J is TRDJ1; 9 bases are a match to TRDD3. V lost 0 bases, J lost 0 bases, and 14 bases stayed unmatched. Germline V gives CDR1 TSDPSYG, CDR2 QGSYDQQN (reference sequence). The CDR3 spans 20 residues. The CDR3 region is CAMREGWGIFQGRYTDKLIF. CDR3 DNA sequence: TGTGCAATGAGAGAGGGCTGGGGGATCTTCCAGGGGAGGTACACCGATAAACTCATCTTT.

Comment on this clone: A much larger clone sits a single nucleotide away, making a read error possible. This sample also contains other DNA sequences that code for the same CDR3. The V and J genes are TRDV1 and TRDJ1, with D tentatively TRDD2 (6 bases). The CDR3 runs 15 residues. The germline V gene encodes CDR1 TSWWSYY and CDR2 QGS. The CDR3 DNA is TGTGCGCTTGGGGAAATTCCTTCCGAAACCGATAAACTCATCTTT. Encoded protein: CALGEIPSETDKLIF.

As concerns this clone: This may stem from a read error, because a much larger clone lies one nucleotide away. J is TRDJ1 and V is TRDV3; 7 bases are a match to TRDD2. The CDR3 is 19 residues long. V gave up 2 bases and J gave up 0 bases; unmatched junction bases: 21. Germline V gene lookup returns CDR1 TVYSNPD and CDR2 GDNSRS (reference sequence). CDR3: CAFDSYPHRKWWHTDKLIF. CDR3 nucleotides: TGTGCCTTTGATTCCTACCCGCATCGTAAATGGTGGCACACCGATAAACTCATCTTT.

By sample fraction, this clone is large. V usage is TRDV1 and J usage is TRDJ1; 7 nucleotides line up with TRDD3. Germline-derived CDR1 and CDR2 are TSWWSYY and QGS. The junction had 17 bases not matched to a gene; V was cut back by 0 bases and J by 7 bases. The CDR3 has 18 residues. The CDR3 protein is CALGELPSLGGNKGKLIF. The CDR3 DNA follows: TGTGCTCTTGGGGAACTTCCTAGCCTGGGGGGAAACAAGGGTAAACTCATCTTT.

By share, this clone ranks as large. This chain uses TRDV1 with TRDJ1, with 9 bases aligning to TRDD3. Germline trimming cut 4 bases from V and 9 bases from J; bases unmatched to any gene: 9. CDR1 and CDR2 (germline): TSWWSYY, QGS. The CDR3 consists of 14 residues. The CDR3, as DNA: TGTGCTCTTGGGGGGGACGAGGGGGATACTGAACTCATCTTT. As protein: CALGGDEGDTELIF.

As concerns this clone: Within the sample, other DNA sequences also encode this same CDR3. V usage is TRDV1 and J usage is TRDJ1, with TRDD3 identical over 11 bases. The CDR3 contains 15 residues. Germline CDR1 is TSWWSYY and CDR2 is QGS. Losses at the gene ends were 7 bases for V and 3 bases for J; bases not matched to a gene: 7. The CDR3 loop is CALVTGGYVADKLIF. DNA for the CDR3: TGTGCTCTTGTGACTGGGGGATATGTGGCCGATAAACTCATCTTT.